One and the same sample provided the 21 T cell receptor beta chains below, sequenced in a study of PD-1 blockade in mismatch repair-deficient tumors. This table comes from immunoSEQ multiplex PCR, and its TCRdb copy is limited to in-frame clones, with some not included. The table lists about 51,000 clones, 65% to 85% of them singletons. The specimen comprised peripheral blood, sampled 20 weeks after starting pembrolizumab. The origin of the receptors is an adult with mismatch repair-deficient cancer.

Only a few counts were recorded for this clone. This CDR3 is CATSRDGTGNQPQHF. The CDR3 DNA follows: TGTGCCACCAGCAGAGATGGGACAGGGAATCAGCCCCAGCATTTT. The chain has TRBV15 and TRBJ1-5; 9 bases map to TRBD1. The ends lost 0 bases at V and 4 bases at J; junction bases unmatched: 1. The V gene's germline CDR1 is LNHNV and CDR2 YYDKDF (reference sequence). The CDR3 consists of 15 residues.

This clone came up a few times. The chain is built from TRBV27 and TRBJ1-1; 10 positions match TRBD1. V lost 6 bases and J lost 10; bases outside the gene matches: 8. The CDR3 runs to 13 residues. From germline, CDR1 is MNHEY and CDR2 SMNVEV (reference sequence). The CDR3 spells CASSASGTGVAFF. The CDR3 region has the DNA TGTGCCAGCAGCGCCTCCGGGACAGGGGTAGCTTTCTTT.

Only a few counts were recorded for this clone. The chain recombines TRBV7-8 with TRBJ2-7; TRBD2 might be the D (5 bases). Germline CDR1 reads SGHVS; CDR2 reads FQNEAQ. The CDR3 sequence is 14 residues long. V was clipped by 5 bases and J by 3 bases, with 14 bases between them. In DNA form, the CDR3 reads TGTGCCAGCAGCCACCCCCGGGGTAACTACGAGCAGTACTTC. It is translated as CASSHPRGNYEQYF.

The rearrangement links TRBV9 to TRBJ1-2, with D possibly being TRBD1 (5 bases). CDR1 is SGDLS, CDR2 YYNGEE, per germline. With 1 base removed from V and 12 bases from J, the gap between germline ends came to 13 bases. CDR3 size: 12 residues. The CDR3 DNA reads TGTGCCAGCAGCGTAATACGGGGCATCCACACCTTC. Protein: CASSVIRGIHTF.

This chain connects TRBV30 to TRBJ2-6; D gene ambiguous. The CDR3 spans 13 residues. Trimming pared 6 bases from V and 0 bases from J, leaving 6 bases between. The germline CDR1 and CDR2 sequences are GTSNPN and SVGIG (reference sequence). In DNA form, the CDR3 reads TGTGCCTGTGGCAGCTCTGGGGCCAACGTCCTGACTTTC. The encoded protein is CACGSSGANVLTF.

This chain uses TRBV11-1 with TRBJ2-5, with TRBD2 as a possible D gene (6 bases). The V and J ends lost 4 bases and 5 bases respectively, with 20 bases between them. The CDR3 is made up of 16 amino acids. CDR1 SGHAT and CDR2 FQDESV come from the germline V gene (reference sequence). The DNA for the CDR3 is TGTGCCAGCAGCTCGTACGCGGGGCCCAGCGGGGAGACCCAGTACTTC. Protein product: CASSSYAGPSGETQYF. Full variable domain (outside the CDR3, taken from reference TRBV11-1 and TRBJ2-5): EAEVAQSPRYKITEKSQAVAFWCDPISGHATLYWYRQILGQGPELLVQFQDESVVDDSQLPKDRFSAERLKGVDSTLKIQPAELGDSAMYLCASSSYAGPSGETQYFGPGTRLLVL.

The rearrangement joins TRBV19 to TRBJ2-1; 11 nucleotides line up with TRBD2. Trimming cost V 5 bases and J 6 bases; bases outside gene matches: 18. The germline gives CDR1 LNHDA, CDR2 SQIVND (reference sequence). The CDR3 loop spans 19 amino acids. The CDR3 DNA follows: TGTGCCAGTAGTTCAAGGGCCCCCGGGGCTAGCGGGGGGTTCAATGAGCAGTTCTTC. Protein sequence: CASSSRAPGASGGFNEQFF.

This sequence joins TRBV29-1 and TRBJ2-7, with D hard to call. The germline V gene encodes CDR1 SQVTM and CDR2 ANQGSEA. The V gene lost 4 bases and the J gene lost 0 bases, with 4 bases spanning the gap. The length of the CDR3 is 11 residues. CDR3 sequence: CSVGLSYEQYF. The CDR3 region has the DNA TGCAGCGTTGGCCTCTCCTACGAGCAGTACTTC.

The chain links TRBV9 to TRBJ2-7; 7 positions agree with TRBD2. The germline gives CDR1 SGDLS, CDR2 YYNGEE. With 3 bases clipped from V and 5 bases from J, the junction kept 2 bases outside the gene matches. CDR3 length: 12 amino acids. DNA of the CDR3: TGTGCCAGCAGCGGACTAGCCCACGAGCAGTACTTC. This codes for CASSGLAHEQYF.

The J gene is TRBJ2-1, the V gene TRBV5-4; 9 bases map to TRBD2. The germline gives CDR1 SGHNT, CDR2 YYREEE (reference sequence). Unmatched junction bases numbered 9, after V lost 3 bases and J lost 5 bases. The CDR3 extends over 16 amino acids. Here the CDR3 reads CASSSNYAGGNNEQFF. For the CDR3, the DNA is TGTGCCAGCAGCTCCAACTATGCGGGAGGGAACAATGAGCAGTTCTTC.

This clone was counted only a few times. The chain combines TRBV5-5 with TRBJ1-2; D is perhaps TRBD1 (5 bases). The CDR3 runs to 13 residues. Trimming removed 1 base from V and 8 bases from J, with 12 bases in between. Germline values: CDR1 SGHKS, CDR2 YYEKEE (reference sequence). DNA for the CDR3: TGTGCCAGCAGCTTGATTCAGGGTTACGGCTACACCTTC. Its protein product is CASSLIQGYGYTF. The full variable domain, rest sourced from reference TRBV5-5 and TRBJ1-2, is DAGVTQSPTHLIKTRGQQVTLRCSPISGHKSVSWYQQVLGQGPQFIFQYYEKEERGRGNFPDRFSARQFPNYSSELNVNALLLGDSALYLCASSLIQGYGYTFGSGTRLTVV.

This chain joins TRBV7-9 and TRBJ1-5; D gene uncertain. There are 15 residues in the CDR3. Trimming shortened V by 1 base and J by 0 bases, and 7 bases separated the two germline ends. Germline loops: CDR1 SEHNR, CDR2 FQNEAQ (reference sequence). In DNA form, the CDR3 reads TGTGCCAGCAGCTTAGACAGAACTAGCAATCAGCCCCAGCATTTT. Amino acids: CASSLDRTSNQPQHF.

The chain uses TRBV9 and TRBJ2-6; the D is unclear. V was clipped by 4 bases and J by 2 bases, with 10 bases between them. The germline V gene encodes CDR1 SGDLS and CDR2 YYNGEE. The CDR3 length is 15 residues. As DNA, the CDR3 is TGTGCCAGCAGCCCTCACATCGCTGGGGCCAACGTCCTGACTTTC. It encodes CASSPHIAGANVLTF.

On this clone itself: At one boundary the junction diverges from the germline segment, which might be a read error. The V and J genes are TRBV6-5 and TRBJ1-4; D remains unclear. The CDR3 is made up of 14 amino acids. The germline CDR1 and CDR2 sequences are MNHEY and SVGAGI. The CDR3 nucleotides are TGTGCCAGCAGCCCCGGACTCCCTAAGGAAAAACTGTTTTTT. This encodes CASSPGLPKEKLFF.

The CDR3 reads CASNRDGPNQPQHF. The CDR3, as DNA: TGTGCCAGCAACCGGGACGGACCTAATCAGCCCCAGCATTTT. The chain is built from TRBV2 and TRBJ1-5; TRBD1 might be the D (5 bases). The CDR3 consists of 14 residues. Germline-derived CDR1 and CDR2 are SNHLY and FYNNEI. Trimming took off 7 bases at V and 4 bases at J, with 14 bases between the two ends.

The gene calls are TRBV5-1 and TRBJ2-7; the match to TRBD2 covers 13 bases. This CDR3 is 16 amino acids long. The J segment lost 6 bases and the V segment lost 2 bases, leaving 8 bases of the junction unmatched. Germline lookup yields CDR1 SGHRS and CDR2 YFSETQ. The CDR3 bases are TGCGCCAGCAGCTTTGAGTCCGGGACTAGCGGGATCGAGCAGTACTTC. Translation gives CASSFESGTSGIEQYF.

This rearrangement joins TRBV18 to TRBJ2-3; D perhaps matches TRBD1 (5 bases). This CDR3 spans 15 amino acids. V lost 3 bases and J lost 0, with 10 bases in between. Germline-derived CDR1 and CDR2 are KGHSH and LQKENI. The DNA for the CDR3 is TGTGCCAGCTCACCCAGGGCAACTAGCACAGATACGCAGTATTTT. This encodes CASSPRATSTDTQYF.

The V gene is TRBV18, the J gene TRBJ2-1, with D uncertain. The CDR3 has 18 amino acids. V dropped 1 base and J dropped 0 bases, with 16 bases sitting between them. In germline, CDR1 is KGHSH, CDR2 LQKENI. In DNA form, the CDR3 reads TGTGCCAGCTCACCACGACCAGGATTCGTGAGCTCCTACAATGAGCAGTTCTTC. Translating it yields CASSPRPGFVSSYNEQFF.

The rearrangement links TRBV14 to TRBJ2-7, with TRBD2 identical over 8 bases. The CDR3 is 17 residues long. CDR1 SGHDN and CDR2 FVKESK come from the germline V gene. V dropped 2 bases and J dropped 0; count of bases not matched to a gene: 9. The CDR3, as DNA: TGTGCCAGCAGCCAAAACGACCTCAGCGGGAGCTCCTACGAGCAGTACTTC. It encodes CASSQNDLSGSSYEQYF.

This rearrangement joins TRBV7-9 to TRBJ2-6, with a tentative D call TRBD1 (6 bases). Trimming removed 8 bases at V and 0 bases at J, with 20 bases between. The CDR3 is 18 amino acids. Germline V CDR1 and CDR2: SEHNR, FQNEAQ (reference sequence). The CDR3 loop reads CASGGRRQVSSGANVLTF. The CDR3 DNA reads TGTGCCAGCGGGGGACGTCGACAGGTTTCCTCTGGGGCCAACGTCCTGACTTTC.

This sequence joins TRBV2 and TRBJ2-7; no clear D gene. Looked up from germline, CDR1 is SNHLY and CDR2 is FYNNEI. The CDR3 totals 15 residues. Trimming took off 6 bases at V and 7 bases at J, with 22 bases between the two ends. In DNA, the CDR3 is TGTGCCAGCAGCCGTTTGGGGTCAGGAAGTTGGGAGCAGTACTTC. Translation gives CASSRLGSGSWEQYF.